Listed here is a single TCR beta chain. Germline assignment: CDR1 KGHSH and CDR2 LQKENI. V trimming: 4 bases; J trimming: 0 bases; junction bases outside the gene matches: 5. CDR3 length equals 16 residues. Clones were sequenced by immunoSEQ multiplex PCR, and TCRdb holds only the in-frame ones, with some missing. The sample lists 90,000 to 120,000 clones, about 91% occurring once. The sample comes from a study of blood T cell repertoires in COVID-19. Overall study context: COVID-19 samples from acute and convalescent phases originated in the United States, Italy and Spain.

Sequencing was carried out using peripheral blood. The sequence was collected from a man in his forties or fifties with active or convalescent COVID-19. This rearrangement joins TRBV18 to TRBJ2-3; 9 nucleotides match TRBD1. CDR3 in amino acids: CASSLTGGSSTDTQYF. DNA for the CDR3: TGTGCCAGCTCACTCACAGGGGGCTCTAGCACAGATACGCAGTATTTT.